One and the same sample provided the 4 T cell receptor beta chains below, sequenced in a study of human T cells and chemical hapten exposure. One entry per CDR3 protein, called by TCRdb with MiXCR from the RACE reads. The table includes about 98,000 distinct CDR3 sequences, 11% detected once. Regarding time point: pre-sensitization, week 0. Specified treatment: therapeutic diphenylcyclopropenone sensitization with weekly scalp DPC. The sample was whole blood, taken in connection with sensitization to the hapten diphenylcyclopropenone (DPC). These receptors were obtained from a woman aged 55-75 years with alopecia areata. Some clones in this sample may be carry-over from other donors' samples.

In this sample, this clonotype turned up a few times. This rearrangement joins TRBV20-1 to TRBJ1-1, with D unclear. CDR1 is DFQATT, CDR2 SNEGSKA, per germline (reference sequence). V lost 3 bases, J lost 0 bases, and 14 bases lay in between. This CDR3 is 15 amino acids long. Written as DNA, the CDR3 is TGCAGTGCTAGTATCAATCCGGTTCTGAACACTGAAGCTTTCTTT. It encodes CSASINPVLNTEAFF.

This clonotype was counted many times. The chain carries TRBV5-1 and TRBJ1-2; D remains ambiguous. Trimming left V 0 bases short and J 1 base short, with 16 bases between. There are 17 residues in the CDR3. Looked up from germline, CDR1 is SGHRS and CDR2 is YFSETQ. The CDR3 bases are TGCGCCAGCAGCTTGGCCCCACGCCAGCTACTTAACTATGGCTACACCTTC. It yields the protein CASSLAPRQLLNYGYTF. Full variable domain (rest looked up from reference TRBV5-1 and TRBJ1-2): KAGVTQTPRYLIKTRGQQVTLSCSPISGHRSVSWYQQTPGQGLQFLFEYFSETQRNKGNFPGRFSGRQFSNSRSEMNVSTLELGDSALYLCASSLAPRQLLNYGYTFGSGTRLTVV.

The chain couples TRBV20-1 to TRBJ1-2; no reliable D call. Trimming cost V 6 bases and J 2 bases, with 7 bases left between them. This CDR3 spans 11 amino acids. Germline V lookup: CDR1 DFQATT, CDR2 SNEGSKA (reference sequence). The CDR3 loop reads CSAPPNYGYTF. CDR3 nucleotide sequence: TGCAGTGCCCCCCCAAACTATGGCTACACCTTC.

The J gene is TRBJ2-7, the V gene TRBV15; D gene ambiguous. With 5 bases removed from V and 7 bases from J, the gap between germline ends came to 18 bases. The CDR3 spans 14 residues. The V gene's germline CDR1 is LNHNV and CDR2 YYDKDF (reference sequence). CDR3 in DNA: TGTGCCACCAGCGGGTACCCTGACCGGAAGGAGCAGTACTTC. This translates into CATSGYPDRKEQYF.